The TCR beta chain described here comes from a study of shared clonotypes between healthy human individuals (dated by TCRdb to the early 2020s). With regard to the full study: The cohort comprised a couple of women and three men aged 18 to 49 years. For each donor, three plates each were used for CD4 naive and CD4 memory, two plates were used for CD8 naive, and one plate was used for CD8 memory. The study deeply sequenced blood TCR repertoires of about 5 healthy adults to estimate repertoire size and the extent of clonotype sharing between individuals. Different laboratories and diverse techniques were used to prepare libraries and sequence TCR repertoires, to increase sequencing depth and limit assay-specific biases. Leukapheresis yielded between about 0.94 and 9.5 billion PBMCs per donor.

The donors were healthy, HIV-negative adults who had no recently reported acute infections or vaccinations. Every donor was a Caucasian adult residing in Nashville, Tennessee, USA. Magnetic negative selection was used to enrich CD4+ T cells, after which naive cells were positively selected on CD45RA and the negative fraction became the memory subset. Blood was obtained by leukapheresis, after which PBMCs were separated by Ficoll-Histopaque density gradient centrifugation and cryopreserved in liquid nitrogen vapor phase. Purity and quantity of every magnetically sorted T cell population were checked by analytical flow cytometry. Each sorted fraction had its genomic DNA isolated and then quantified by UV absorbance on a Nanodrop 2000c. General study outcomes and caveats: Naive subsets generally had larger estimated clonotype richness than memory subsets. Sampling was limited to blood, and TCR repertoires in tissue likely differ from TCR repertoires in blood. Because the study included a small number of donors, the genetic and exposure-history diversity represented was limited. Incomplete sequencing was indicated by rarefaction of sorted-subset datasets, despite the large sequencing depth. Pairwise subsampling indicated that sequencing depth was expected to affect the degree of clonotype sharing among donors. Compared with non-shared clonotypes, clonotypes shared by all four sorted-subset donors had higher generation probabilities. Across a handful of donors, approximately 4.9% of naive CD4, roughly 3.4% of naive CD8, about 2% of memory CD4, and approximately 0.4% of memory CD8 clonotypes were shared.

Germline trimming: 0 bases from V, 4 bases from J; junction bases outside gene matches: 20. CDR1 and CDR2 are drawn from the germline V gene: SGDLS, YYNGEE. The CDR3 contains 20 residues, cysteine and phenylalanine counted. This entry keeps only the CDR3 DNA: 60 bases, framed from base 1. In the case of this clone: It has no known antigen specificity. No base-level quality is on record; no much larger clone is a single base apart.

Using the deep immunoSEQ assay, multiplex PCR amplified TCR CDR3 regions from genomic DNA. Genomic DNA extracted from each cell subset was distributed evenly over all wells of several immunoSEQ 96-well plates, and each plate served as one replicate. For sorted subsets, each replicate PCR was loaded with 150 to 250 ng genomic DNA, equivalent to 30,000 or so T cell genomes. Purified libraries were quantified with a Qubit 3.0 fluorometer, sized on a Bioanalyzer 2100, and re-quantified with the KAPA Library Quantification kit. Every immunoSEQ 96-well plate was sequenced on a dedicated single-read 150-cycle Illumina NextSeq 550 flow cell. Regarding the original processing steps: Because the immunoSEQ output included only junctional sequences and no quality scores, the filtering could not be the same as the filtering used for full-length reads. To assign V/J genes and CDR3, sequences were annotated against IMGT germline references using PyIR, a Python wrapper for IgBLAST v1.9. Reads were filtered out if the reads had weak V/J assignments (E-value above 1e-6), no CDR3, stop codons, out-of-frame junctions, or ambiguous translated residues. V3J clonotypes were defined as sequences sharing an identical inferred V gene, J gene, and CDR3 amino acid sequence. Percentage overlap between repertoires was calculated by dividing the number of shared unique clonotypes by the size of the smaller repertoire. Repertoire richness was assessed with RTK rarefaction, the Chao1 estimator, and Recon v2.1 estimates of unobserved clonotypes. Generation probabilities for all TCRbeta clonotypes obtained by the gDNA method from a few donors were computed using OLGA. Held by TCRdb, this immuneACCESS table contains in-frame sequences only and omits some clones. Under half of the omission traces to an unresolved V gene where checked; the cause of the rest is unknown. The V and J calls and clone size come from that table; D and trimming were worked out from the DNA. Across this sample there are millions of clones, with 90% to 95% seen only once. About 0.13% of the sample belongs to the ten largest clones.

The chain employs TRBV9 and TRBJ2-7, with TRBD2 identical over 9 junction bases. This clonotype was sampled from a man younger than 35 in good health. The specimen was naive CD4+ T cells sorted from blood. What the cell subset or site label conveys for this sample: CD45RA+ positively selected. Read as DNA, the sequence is TGTGCCAGCAGCGTAGGGGAGTGCGGGAGGGTTCCTTCCGTTACTTACGAGCAGTACTTC. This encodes CASSVGECGRVPSVTYEQYF.